This T cell receptor (beta chain) was captured by sequencing in a study of T cell changes during pregnancy in multiple sclerosis. The assay was immunoSEQ multiplex PCR, and TCRdb's table has in-frame clones only and misses some. Altogether tens of thousands of clones are present, 80% to 95% being singletons, with the ten largest covering approximately 0.72%. V was clipped by 4 bases and J by 4 bases, with 17 bases between them. Germline V lookup: CDR1 SGDLS, CDR2 YYNGEE. CDR3 length: 15 amino acids. Sequences were derived from CD4+ T cells from peripheral blood mononuclear cells, sampled in the third trimester of pregnancy. This sequence originates from a female donor with multiple sclerosis, enrolled in a pregnancy study. The chain employs TRBV9 and TRBJ2-5, with D possibly being TRBD1 (6 bases). The CDR3 loop is CASSPQGLKGETQYF. CDR3 nucleotides: TGTGCCAGCAGCCCACAGGGTCTCAAGGGAGAGACCCAGTACTTC.